These 31 T cell receptor beta chains originate from one sample sequenced in a study of cytomegalovirus exposure and HLA in healthy donors. Primers included in the PCR were 60 Vbeta and 13 Jbeta primers. The protocol was immunoSEQ multiplex PCR, while the TCRdb copy is restricted to in-frame clones and leaves out a portion. The repertoire table contains about 130,000 clones. Sequencing was performed on PBMCs. All receptors derive from a woman in her fifties or sixties in good health and CMV-seronegative.

CDR3 residues: CASSLAQVNEQFF. CDR3 coding DNA: TGCGCCAGCAGCTTGGCCCAGGTCAATGAGCAGTTCTTC. The gene calls are TRBV5-1 and TRBJ2-1; D remains unclear. The CDR3 covers 13 residues. V was cut by 0 bases and J by 6 bases, with 7 bases left in between. The germline V gene encodes CDR1 SGHRS and CDR2 YFSETQ.

The chain employs TRBV21-1 and TRBJ2-3; TRBD2, the table's D call, was not compared with the DNA. TRBV21-1 is recorded as a pseudogene. The CDR3 contains 16 residues. Here the CDR3 DNA reads TGTGCCAGCAGCAAAGTAGGGGAGGGGCGGGCCTATACGCAGTATTTT. Residues: CASSKVGEGRAYTQYF.

For this clone: This CDR3 is also generated by other DNA sequences in the sample. This chain uses TRBV5-1 with TRBJ1-1, with TRBD1 matching over 7 bases. The ends lost 2 bases at V and 1 base at J; junction bases unmatched: 2. Germline V CDR1 and CDR2: SGHRS, YFSETQ. The CDR3 is 14 amino acids. The CDR3 DNA follows: TGCGCCAGCAGCTTCACAGGGGCGAACACTGAAGCTTTCTTT. Residues: CASSFTGANTEAFF.

This chain links TRBV11-2 with TRBJ1-2; 7 nucleotides line up with TRBD1. Germline lookup yields CDR1 SGHAT and CDR2 FQNNGV. V gave up 0 bases and J gave up 2 bases; unmatched junction bases: 0. The CDR3 consists of 14 residues. CDR3 protein: CASSLETGNYGYTF. The CDR3 DNA reads TGTGCCAGCAGCTTAGAGACAGGGAACTATGGCTACACCTTC. Full variable domain (rest looked up from reference TRBV11-2 and TRBJ1-2): EAGVAQSPRYKIIEKRQSVAFWCNPISGHATLYWYQQILGQGPKLLIQFQNNGVVDDSQLPKDRFSAERLKGVDSTLKIQPAKLEDSAVYLCASSLETGNYGYTFGSGTRLTVV.

J is TRBJ1-5 and V is TRBV7-9, with D tentatively TRBD1 (6 bases). The CDR3 contains 13 residues. V lost 6 bases to trimming and J lost 4 bases, with 10 bases between them. Germline V lookup: CDR1 SEHNR, CDR2 FQNEAQ (reference sequence). This CDR3 is CASSSGQNQPQHF. CDR3 bases: TGTGCCAGCAGTTCTGGACAGAATCAGCCCCAGCATTTT.

This chain joins TRBV28 and TRBJ1-1; 9 bases agree with TRBD1. CDR1 and CDR2 from the germline V gene are MDHEN and SYDVKM. The CDR3 has 16 residues. The V segment lost 5 bases and the J segment 6 bases; nucleotides outside the gene matches: 13. CDR3 residues: CASSPPTGTGSAEAFF. The CDR3 DNA follows: TGTGCCAGCAGTCCACCAACCGGGACAGGGAGCGCTGAAGCTTTCTTT.

V gene TRBV27 combines with J gene TRBJ2-2; D possibly corresponds to TRBD2 (6 bases). CDR1 and CDR2 (germline): MNHEY, SMNVEV (reference sequence). The CDR3 has 14 amino acids. V was cut by 10 bases and J by 3 bases, with 15 bases left in between. CDR3 sequence reads: CANRRGSYTGELFF. The DNA for the CDR3 is TGTGCCAACAGACGGGGGAGTTACACCGGGGAGCTGTTTTTT.

This chain connects TRBV5-1 to TRBJ2-2; TRBD2 matches 10 bases. The CDR3 has 18 amino acids. Trimming cost V 1 base and J 2 bases; bases outside gene matches: 8. The germline V gene has CDR1 SGHRS and CDR2 YFSETQ. In DNA form, the CDR3 reads TGCGCCAGCAGCTTGAGGCTAGCGGGAGCTGGTAACACCGGGGAGCTGTTTTTT. This encodes CASSLRLAGAGNTGELFF.

The gene calls are TRBV10-2 and TRBJ2-1, with D perhaps matching TRBD2 (6 bases). The length of the CDR3 is 19 residues. V lost 0 bases and J 1 base, leaving 19 bases between the germline ends. CDR1 and CDR2 from the germline V gene are WSHSY and SAAADI. The CDR3, as DNA: TGCGCCAGCAGTGAGTCTTGGCTAGCGAATAAGCCGTCCTACAATGAGCAGTTCTTC. It yields the protein CASSESWLANKPSYNEQFF.

This sequence joins TRBV27 and TRBJ1-2; TRBD1 agrees at 8 bases. The CDR3 runs 15 residues. The ends lost 5 bases at V and 3 bases at J; junction bases unmatched: 8. The germline CDR1 and CDR2 sequences are MNHEY and SMNVEV (reference sequence). The CDR3 region has the DNA TGTGCCAGCAGTACCCGACAGGGGAGTGACTATGGCTACACCTTC. Amino acid sequence: CASSTRQGSDYGYTF.

The genes are TRBV10-1 and TRBJ2-7, with D possibly being TRBD2 (6 bases). This CDR3 has 13 residues. Between the trimmed V and J ends, which lost 4 bases and 6 bases, there was a span of 13 bases. The V gene's germline CDR1 is WNHNN and CDR2 SYGVQD (reference sequence). The CDR3 nucleotides read TGCGCCAGCAGTGCTAGGCAGGGAGGCGAGCAGTACTTC. This gives the protein CASSARQGGEQYF.

The chain carries TRBV6-5 and TRBJ1-6; D may be TRBD1 (6 bases). Germline V gene lookup returns CDR1 MNHEY and CDR2 SVGAGI. The CDR3 runs 15 residues. V was clipped by 3 bases and J by 7 bases, with 13 bases between them. As DNA, the CDR3 is TGTGCCAGCAGTTATATGGGGGCCCTAAATTCACCCCTCCACTTT. Amino acids: CASSYMGALNSPLHF.

The chain is built from TRBV6-4 and TRBJ2-3; TRBD2 matches at 10 bases. The CDR3 extends over 15 amino acids. Germline assignment: CDR1 MRHNA and CDR2 SNTAGT. V was clipped by 6 bases and J by 0 bases; unmatched bases: 3. CDR3 in amino acids: CASSKAGGSTDTQYF. The CDR3 nucleotides are TGTGCCAGCAGCAAAGCGGGGGGGAGCACAGATACGCAGTATTTT.

V is TRBV11-2 and J is TRBJ2-3, with TRBD2 matching 9 bases. The length of the CDR3 is 16 residues. V was pared by 5 bases and J by 0 bases, with 6 bases of the junction left unmatched. The germline gives CDR1 SGHAT, CDR2 FQNNGV. Here the CDR3 DNA reads TGTGCCAGCAGCGATGGACTAGCGTCTAGCACAGATACGCAGTATTTT. It codes for CASSDGLASSTDTQYF. Based on the CDR3 plus reference TRBV11-2 and TRBJ2-3, the full variable domain is EAGVAQSPRYKIIEKRQSVAFWCNPISGHATLYWYQQILGQGPKLLIQFQNNGVVDDSQLPKDRFSAERLKGVDSTLKIQPAKLEDSAVYLCASSDGLASSTDTQYFGPGTRLTVL.

The V call is TRBV6-5, the J call TRBJ2-7; D unclear. V lost 0 bases to trimming and J lost 3 bases, with 9 bases between them. This CDR3 contains 14 residues. Germline-derived CDR1 and CDR2 are MNHEY and SVGAGI. The CDR3 DNA reads TGTGCCAGCAGTTACTCGAGACAAGACTACGAGCAGTACTTC. It encodes CASSYSRQDYEQYF.

The chain uses TRBV21-1 and TRBJ2-1; TRBD1 reflects the table's D call only, with no check against the DNA. TRBV21-1 has pseudogene status. The CDR3 consists of 14 residues. CDR3 sequence reads: CASSGGSMLYEQFF. DNA for the CDR3: TGTGCCAGCAGCGGGGGCTCAATGTTGTATGAGCAGTTCTTC.

The chain recombines TRBV7-9 with TRBJ1-2; TRBD1 agrees at 8 bases. The germline V gene encodes CDR1 SEHNR and CDR2 FQNEAQ (reference sequence). The CDR3 length is 13 residues. V was pared by 5 bases and J by 3 bases, with 2 bases of the junction left unmatched. This CDR3 is CASSQGQDYGYTF. DNA for the CDR3: TGTGCCAGCAGCCAGGGACAGGACTATGGCTACACCTTC. Full variable domain (rest looked up from reference TRBV7-9 and TRBJ1-2): DTGVSQNPRHKITKRGQNVTFRCDPISEHNRLYWYRQTLGQGPEFLTYFQNEAQLEKSRLLSDRFSAERPKGSFSTLEIQRTEQGDSAMYLCASSQGQDYGYTFGSGTRLTVV.

CDR3 sequence: CATSRDRSQETQYF. The CDR3 DNA follows: TGTGCCACCAGCAGAGATCGCAGCCAAGAGACCCAGTACTTC. The gene calls are TRBV15 and TRBJ2-5; D not resolved. The CDR3 is 14 residues long. Trimming removed 0 bases from V and 1 base from J, with 6 bases in between. CDR1 is LNHNV, CDR2 YYDKDF, per germline (reference sequence).

CDR3 bases: TGTGCCAGCAGCAGGGGAACCGGGGGGGCCAACGTCCTGACTTTC. Translated, it gives CASSRGTGGANVLTF. This chain connects TRBV9 to TRBJ2-6, with a weak D call TRBD1 (5 bases). Trimming shortened V by 4 bases and J by 4 bases, and 12 bases separated the two germline ends. Germline loops: CDR1 SGDLS, CDR2 YYNGEE. CDR3 size: 15 residues.

The genes are TRBV7-3 and TRBJ1-6; 11 bases align to TRBD1. The CDR3 is 15 amino acids. V trimming: 2 bases; J trimming: 9 bases; junction bases outside the gene matches: 3. Germline CDR1 is SGHTA and CDR2 is FQGTGA. CDR3 DNA sequence: TGTGCCAGCAGCTTAGGACAGGGGGCAAGTTCACCCCTCCACTTT. Protein product: CASSLGQGASSPLHF.

The rearrangement joins TRBV10-3 to TRBJ1-1; 8 nucleotides agree with TRBD1. The CDR3 contains 15 residues. The junction had 6 bases not matched to a gene; V was cut back by 5 bases and J by 1 base. The germline V gene has CDR1 ENHRY and CDR2 SYGVKD. CDR3 in DNA: TGTGCCATCAGTTCAGTAGGACAGGGGAACACTGAAGCTTTCTTT. This sequence encodes CAISSVGQGNTEAFF.

The chain joins TRBV27 to TRBJ2-7, with D perhaps TRBD2 (6 bases). The CDR3 is 15 residues long. Trimming cost V 5 bases and J 2 bases, with 16 bases left between them. Germline V gene lookup returns CDR1 MNHEY and CDR2 SMNVEV (reference sequence). The CDR3 coding sequence is TGTGCCAGCAGTGTCGCACCGGCGGGAACCTACGAGCAGTACTTC. Translation gives CASSVAPAGTYEQYF.

This chain joins TRBV7-9 and TRBJ2-1; D gene uncertain. Per germline, CDR1 SEHNR and CDR2 FQNEAQ (reference sequence). With 1 base removed from V and 11 bases from J, the gap between germline ends came to 9 bases. This CDR3 contains 12 residues. CDR3 protein: CASSLDLRKQFF. The CDR3 nucleotides read TGTGCCAGCAGCTTAGACTTGAGGAAGCAGTTCTTC.

The V gene is TRBV2, the J gene TRBJ1-1; D is ambiguous. This CDR3 contains 12 residues. With 3 bases removed from V and 3 bases from J, the gap between germline ends came to 5 bases. CDR1 is SNHLY and CDR2 is FYNNEI in the germline V gene. The CDR3 nucleotides read TGTGCCAGCAGTGATCCCGACACTGAAGCTTTCTTT. Translation gives CASSDPDTEAFF.

This chain joins TRBV20-1 and TRBJ2-7; D is ambiguous. V was trimmed by 2 bases and J by 4 bases, leaving 3 bases between them. This CDR3 region has 10 residues. Per germline, CDR1 DFQATT and CDR2 SNEGSKA (reference sequence). CDR3 loop: CSARLYEQYF. In DNA, the CDR3 is TGCAGTGCTAGACTATACGAGCAGTACTTC.

J is TRBJ2-3 and V is TRBV5-4; 11 bases line up with TRBD2. CDR3 length equals 16 residues. CDR1 and CDR2 (germline): SGHNT, YYREEE (reference sequence). With V trimmed by 0 bases and J by 6 bases, 6 bases remained unmatched. This chain's CDR3 is CASSLAASGGMDTQYF. The CDR3 DNA follows: TGTGCCAGCAGCTTGGCGGCTAGCGGGGGGATGGATACGCAGTATTTT.

This rearrangement joins TRBV11-2 to TRBJ1-1; weak D call: TRBD1 (6 bases). CDR1 is SGHAT, CDR2 FQNNGV, per germline. Trimming removed 9 bases from V and 4 bases from J, with 21 bases in between. There are 15 residues in the CDR3. Here the CDR3 reads CASVGRGEGTTEAFF. In nucleotides, the CDR3 is TGTGCCAGTGTGGGCAGGGGAGAGGGGACCACTGAAGCTTTCTTT. The full variable domain, in which reference TRBV11-2 and TRBJ1-1 provide the parts outside the CDR3, is EAGVAQSPRYKIIEKRQSVAFWCNPISGHATLYWYQQILGQGPKLLIQFQNNGVVDDSQLPKDRFSAERLKGVDSTLKIQPAKLEDSAVYLCASVGRGEGTTEAFFGQGTRLTVV.

The rearrangement joins TRBV7-3 to TRBJ2-1, with D possibly TRBD1 on 6 matching bases. Per the germline V gene, CDR1 is SGHTA and CDR2 is FQGTGA. This CDR3 comprises 13 residues. Trimming left V 0 bases short and J 14 bases short, with 14 bases between. Written as DNA, the CDR3 is TGTGCCAGCAGCTTAACTCGACAGGCCTTTGAGTTCTTC. It translates to CASSLTRQAFEFF. Drawing the rest from reference TRBV7-3 and TRBJ2-1, the complete variable domain is GAGVSQTPSNKVTEKGKYVELRCDPISGHTALYWYRQSLGQGPEFLIYFQGTGAADDSGLPNDRFFAVRPEGSVSTLKIQRTERGDSAVYLCASSLTRQAFEFFGPGTRLTVL.

The chain employs TRBV28 and TRBJ2-1, with 9 nucleotides matching TRBD1. V trimming: 5 bases; J trimming: 4 bases; junction bases outside the gene matches: 9. This CDR3 has 16 residues. Germline loops: CDR1 MDHEN, CDR2 SYDVKM. The CDR3 sequence: CASSIYPGQGYNEQFF. The CDR3 region has the DNA TGTGCCAGCAGTATCTACCCCGGACAGGGGTACAATGAGCAGTTCTTC.

The chain uses TRBV28 and TRBJ1-2, with 8 bases fitting TRBD1. CDR1 is MDHEN and CDR2 is SYDVKM in the germline V gene. The V gene end was trimmed by 2 bases and the J gene end by 3 bases; junction bases not matched to a gene: 5. The CDR3 runs 15 residues. The CDR3 DNA follows: TGTGCCAGCAGTTTAAATACAGGGGGAGACTATGGCTACACCTTC. Its translation is CASSLNTGGDYGYTF.

The chain employs TRBV5-6 and TRBJ1-3; D is ambiguous. With 2 bases removed from V and 4 bases from J, the gap between germline ends came to 10 bases. The germline V gene has CDR1 SGHDT and CDR2 YYEEEE. The CDR3 totals 14 residues. The CDR3 loop is CASSLGSRGNTIYF. In DNA form, the CDR3 reads TGTGCCAGCAGCTTAGGCAGCAGGGGAAACACCATATATTTT.